The TCR beta chain described here comes from a study of regulatory T cells in long-lasting Graves disease. Study results and caveats: Authors noted too few samples as a limitation.

The V gene end was trimmed by 1 base and the J gene end by 4 bases; junction bases not matched to a gene: 7. Per germline, CDR1 SEHNR and CDR2 FQNEAQ (reference sequence). CDR3 length: 16 residues. Arm-PCR of CDR3 regions and iRepertoire HTBI primers were used to build TCR beta libraries. TCRdb reanalysed the multiplex PCR reads using MiXCR and keeps one entry per CDR3 protein. The sample records some 350,000 distinct CDR3 sequences, roughly 15% being singletons. This clonotype was picked up a small number of times. Its antigen is not identified. The time point denotes: newly diagnosed GD, antithyroid drugs for less than 3 months. RNA from PBMCs was the source of the TCR library. The sample was also linked to a second study, of T cells in Graves' hyperthyroidism and ophthalmopathy.

The V call is TRBV7-9, the J call TRBJ2-1; 7 nucleotides line up with TRBD1. The sample was peripheral blood mononuclear cells (PBMCs), taken at new diagnosis, from a patient treated with antithyroid drugs. The source is a young woman with Graves disease. CDR3 loop: CASSLDRGGLYNEQFF. The DNA for the CDR3 is TGTGCCAGCAGCTTAGACAGGGGCGGGTTGTACAATGAGCAGTTCTTC.